Listed below are T cell receptor beta chains from one sample, sequenced in a study of T-cell memory formation after mild COVID-19. TCRdb used MiXCR to reprocess the 5' RACE reads, holding one entry per CDR3 protein. This sample yields approximately 260,000 distinct CDR3 sequences, of which 15% to 20% are seen a single time; roughly a fifth belongs to the top ten. The specimen was PBMCs or a T cell subset sorted from them (not recorded which). The source of these receptors is a man aged 18 to 29 who had mild COVID-19 (a few samples of this study predate the infection). Cell type and time point are not known. Each CDR3 is given without its conserved first and last residue.

TRBV13,ASSRRWVSGDQY
TRBV6-6,ATSGVTRAF
TRBV10-3,AISDPRGDTGELF
TRBV5-1,ASSLGPFAGEQF
TRBV7-2,ASSLRVRNEQF
TRBV20-1,SADSFFEQF
TRBV29-1,SVETPGTGELF
TRBV7-6,ASSLGWWVAGELF
TRBV5-1,ASSLMPQGNGELF
TRBV2,ASTGGGAGNEQF
TRBV12-5,ASGRPGGITDTQY
TRBV6-5,ASSYRQLLGGEQF
TRBV25-1,ASSARQGASEAF
TRBV12-3/TRBV12-4,ASSFGRTTYEQY
TRBV7-2,ASSFQQGSTGELF
TRBV6-1,ASSPLGASYNEQF
TRBV5-1,ASSSQPGNTEAF
TRBV4-1,ASSPWGGPYQETQY
TRBV5-1,ASSSTTEQF
TRBV18,ASSPRSTGGGNSPLH
TRBV4-2,ASSQEAASSPLH
TRBV12-3/TRBV12-4,ASSYGTGEAF
TRBV20-1,STPPGIAKNIQY
TRBV6-4,ASSDGGASDTQY
TRBV5-1,ASSKAITGELF
TRBV7-2,ASSWTGVNYGYT
TRBV10-3,AISTDIIDGYT
TRBV29-1,SVEPQSGGTYNEQF
TRBV5-1,ASSAGTGGQPQH
TRBV4-2,ASSQDVLGLADYNEQF
TRBV5-1,ASSPNGVQMNTQY
TRBV4-1,ASSQESTYEQY
TRBV7-6,ASSRYKEETQY
TRBV7-2,ASREGGYSYEQY
TRBV4-2,ASSQDEGTVAF
TRBV5-1,ASSGTSGGRTDTQY
TRBV28,ASSFTNQPQH